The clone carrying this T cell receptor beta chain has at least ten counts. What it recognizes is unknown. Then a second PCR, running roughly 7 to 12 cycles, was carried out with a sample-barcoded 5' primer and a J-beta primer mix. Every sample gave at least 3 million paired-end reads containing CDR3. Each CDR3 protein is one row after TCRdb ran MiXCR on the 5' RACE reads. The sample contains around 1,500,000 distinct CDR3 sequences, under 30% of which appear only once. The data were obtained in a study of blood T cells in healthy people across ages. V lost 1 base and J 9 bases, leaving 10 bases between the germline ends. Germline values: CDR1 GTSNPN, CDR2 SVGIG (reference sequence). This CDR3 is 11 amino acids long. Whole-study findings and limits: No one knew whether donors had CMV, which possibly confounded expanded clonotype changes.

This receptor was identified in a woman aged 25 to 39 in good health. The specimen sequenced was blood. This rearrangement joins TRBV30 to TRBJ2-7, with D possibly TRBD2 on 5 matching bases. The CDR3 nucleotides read TGTGCCTGGAGTGAGATTCGGGGGCAGTACTTC. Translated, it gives CAWSEIRGQYF.